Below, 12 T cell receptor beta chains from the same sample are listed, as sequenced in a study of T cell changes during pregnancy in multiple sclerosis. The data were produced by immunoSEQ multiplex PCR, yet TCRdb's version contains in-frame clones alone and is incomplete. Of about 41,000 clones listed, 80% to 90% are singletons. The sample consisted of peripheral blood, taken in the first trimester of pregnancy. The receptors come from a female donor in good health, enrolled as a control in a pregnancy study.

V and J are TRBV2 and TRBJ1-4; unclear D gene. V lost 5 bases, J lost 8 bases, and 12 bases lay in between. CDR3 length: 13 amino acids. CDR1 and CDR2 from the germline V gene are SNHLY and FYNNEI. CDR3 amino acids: CASSIEQWEKLFF. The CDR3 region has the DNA TGTGCCAGCAGTATCGAACAGTGGGAAAAACTGTTTTTT.

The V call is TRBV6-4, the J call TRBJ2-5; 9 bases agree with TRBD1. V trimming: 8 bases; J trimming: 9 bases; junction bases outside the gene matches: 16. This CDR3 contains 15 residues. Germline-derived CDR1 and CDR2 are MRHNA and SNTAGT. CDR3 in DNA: TGTGCCAGCGGTAGAATCGCGGGACAGGGTGACCCCCAGTACTTC. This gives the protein CASGRIAGQGDPQYF.

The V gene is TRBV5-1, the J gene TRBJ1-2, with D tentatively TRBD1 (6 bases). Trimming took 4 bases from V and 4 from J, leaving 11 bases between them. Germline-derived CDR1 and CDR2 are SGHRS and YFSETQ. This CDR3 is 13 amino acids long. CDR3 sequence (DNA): TGCGCCAGCAGCGCACAGGGTGTCTATGGCTACACCTTC. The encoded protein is CASSAQGVYGYTF.

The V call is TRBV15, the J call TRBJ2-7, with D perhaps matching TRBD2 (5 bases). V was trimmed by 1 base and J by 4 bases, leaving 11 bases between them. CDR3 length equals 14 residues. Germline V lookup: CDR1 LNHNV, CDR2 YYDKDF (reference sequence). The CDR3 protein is CATSRARDPYEQYF. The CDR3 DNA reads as TGTGCCACCAGCAGAGCCCGGGATCCTTACGAGCAGTACTTC.

The CDR3: CASSEGGTDTQYF. CDR3 DNA sequence: TGTGCCAGCAGCGAGGGGGGCACAGATACGCAGTATTTT. The chain combines TRBV9 with TRBJ2-3, with D tentatively TRBD1 (6 bases). The CDR3 is made up of 13 amino acids. Germline V gene sequence: CDR1 SGDLS, CDR2 YYNGEE. Between the trimmed V and J ends, which lost 3 bases and 1 base, there was a span of 6 bases.

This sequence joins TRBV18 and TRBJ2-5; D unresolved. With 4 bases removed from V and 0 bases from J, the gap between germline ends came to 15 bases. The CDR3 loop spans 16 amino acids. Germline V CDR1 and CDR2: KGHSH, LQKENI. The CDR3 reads CASSLSVAMYQETQYF. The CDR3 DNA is TGTGCCAGCTCACTTAGTGTCGCCATGTACCAAGAGACCCAGTACTTC.

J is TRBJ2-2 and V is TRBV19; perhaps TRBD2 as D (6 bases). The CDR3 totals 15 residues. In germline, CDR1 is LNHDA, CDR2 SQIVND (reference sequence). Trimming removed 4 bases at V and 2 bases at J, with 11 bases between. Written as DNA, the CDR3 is TGTGCCAGTAGTACCCGGGACTTCAACACCGGGGAGCTGTTTTTT. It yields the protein CASSTRDFNTGELFF. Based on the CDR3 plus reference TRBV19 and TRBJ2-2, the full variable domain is DGGITQSPKYLFRKEGQNVTLSCEQNLNHDAMYWYRQDPGQGLRLIYYSQIVNDFQKGDIAEGYSVSREKKESFPLTVTSAQKNPTAFYLCASSTRDFNTGELFFGEGSRLTVL.

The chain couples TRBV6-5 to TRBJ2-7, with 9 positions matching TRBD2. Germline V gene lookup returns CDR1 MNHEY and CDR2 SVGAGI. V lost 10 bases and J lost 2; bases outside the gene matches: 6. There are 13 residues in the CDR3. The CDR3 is CATWTSATYEQYF. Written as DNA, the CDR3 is TGTGCCACCTGGACTAGCGCGACCTACGAGCAGTACTTC.

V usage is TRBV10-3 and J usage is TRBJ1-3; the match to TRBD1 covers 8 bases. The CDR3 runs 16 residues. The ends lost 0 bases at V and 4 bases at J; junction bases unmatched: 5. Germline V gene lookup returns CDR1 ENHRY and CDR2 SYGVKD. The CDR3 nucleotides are TGTGCCATCAGTGAGTCCCGACAGGGGTCCGGAAACACCATATATTTT. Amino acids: CAISESRQGSGNTIYF.

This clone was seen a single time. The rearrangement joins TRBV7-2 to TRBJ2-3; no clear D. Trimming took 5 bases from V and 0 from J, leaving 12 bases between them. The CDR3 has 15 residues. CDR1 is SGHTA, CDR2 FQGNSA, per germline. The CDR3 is CASSQMGPSTDTQYF. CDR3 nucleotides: TGTGCCAGCAGCCAGATGGGCCCTAGCACAGATACGCAGTATTTT.

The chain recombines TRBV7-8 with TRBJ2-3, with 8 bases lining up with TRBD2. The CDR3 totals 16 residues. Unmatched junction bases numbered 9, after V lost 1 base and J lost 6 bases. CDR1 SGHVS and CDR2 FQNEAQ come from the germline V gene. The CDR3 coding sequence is TGTGCCAGCAGCTTAGTCCTAGCGGGCAAAGAGGATACGCAGTATTTT. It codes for CASSLVLAGKEDTQYF.

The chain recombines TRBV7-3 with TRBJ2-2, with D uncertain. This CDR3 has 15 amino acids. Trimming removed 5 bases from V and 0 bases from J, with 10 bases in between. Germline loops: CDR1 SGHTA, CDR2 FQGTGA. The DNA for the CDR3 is TGTGCCAGCAGCCCTTCCCCCTCGAACACCGGGGAGCTGTTTTTT. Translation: CASSPSPSNTGELFF. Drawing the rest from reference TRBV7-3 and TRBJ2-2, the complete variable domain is GAGVSQTPSNKVTEKGKYVELRCDPISGHTALYWYRQSLGQGPEFLIYFQGTGAADDSGLPNDRFFAVRPEGSVSTLKIQRTERGDSAVYLCASSPSPSNTGELFFGEGSRLTVL.